This is a list of T cell receptor beta chains from one sample in a study of post-analysis software for immune sequencing data. TCRdb redid the calling of the PCR reads with MiXCR, one entry per CDR3 protein. Among about 560,000 distinct CDR3 sequences listed, roughly 40% were seen once. The sequenced sample was blood. These receptors were collected from a girl aged 10 to 17 with multiple sclerosis. Each CDR3 is given with its conserved first and last residue.

J gene	V gene	CDR3 protein
NA	TRBV5-1	CASSTGWDEQYF
TRBJ1-2	TRBV29-1	CSVELTGYGYTF
TRBJ2-7	TRBV3-1	CASSQEGGANEQYF
TRBJ2-1	TRBV7-9	CASSRGPRQFF
TRBJ1-2	TRBV5-1	CASSLAGGTPYGYTF
TRBJ1-2	TRBV10-3	CACGGVDYGYTF
TRBJ2-3	TRBV5-1	CASSLEGSPTDTQYF
TRBJ2-3	TRBV10-3	CAISVERGNTDTQYF
TRBJ2-7	TRBV6-5	CASRRTSSPVTYEQYF
TRBJ2-7	TRBV12-3/TRBV12-4	CASTPGGVYEQYF
NA	TRBV20-1	CSARSPPGYEQYF
TRBJ2-7	TRBV12-3/TRBV12-4	CASTGRTSGSYEQYF
TRBJ2-7	TRBV12-3/TRBV12-4	CASVGHPYEQYF
TRBJ2-1	TRBV29-1	CSATRGGDEQFF
TRBJ2-1	TRBV6-6	CASTFKAGGRNEQFF
TRBJ2-1	TRBV7-2	CASSLEGAAGGHEQFF
TRBJ1-2	TRBV29-1	CSAGVNYGYTF
TRBJ2-1	TRBV12-3/TRBV12-4	CASSLESSGRAEQFF
TRBJ2-7	TRBV5-1	CASSLEAGGSYEQYF
TRBJ1-2	TRBV5-5	CASSLGRNANYGYTF
TRBJ1-3	TRBV3-1	CASSHQGRGNTIYF
TRBJ2-3	TRBV11-2	CASSSGGATQYF
TRBJ2-1	TRBV7-8	CASSPGQGAFNEQFF
TRBJ2-1	TRBV28	CASSFSGDPGGEQFF
TRBJ2-1	TRBV20-1	CSASQSGTPFLNEQFF
TRBJ2-1	TRBV6-4	CASSQTSEGNEQFF